This TCR beta chain was found in a study of identical twins. Via MiXCR, TCRdb re-called the 5' RACE reads, giving one row per CDR3 protein. The sample comprises some 630,000 distinct CDR3 sequences, just over 7% of which are singletons, and 1.6% rests with the top ten. This clonotype was detected a few times. Trimming shortened V by 1 base and J by 6 bases, and 19 bases separated the two germline ends. This CDR3 region has 17 residues. Germline V gene sequence: CDR1 LNHNV, CDR2 YYDKDF (reference sequence). These data also featured in a second study, about yellow fever vaccine responses in identical twins.

The sample was PBMCs. V usage is TRBV15 and J usage is TRBJ1-5; the D gene is possibly TRBD1 (6 bases). The sequence was collected from a woman younger than 30 in good health. The CDR3 loop reads CATSRALRGGRGQPQHF. The CDR3 region has the DNA TGTGCCACCAGCAGAGCCCTAAGAGGGGGTCGAGGTCAGCCCCAGCATTTT.